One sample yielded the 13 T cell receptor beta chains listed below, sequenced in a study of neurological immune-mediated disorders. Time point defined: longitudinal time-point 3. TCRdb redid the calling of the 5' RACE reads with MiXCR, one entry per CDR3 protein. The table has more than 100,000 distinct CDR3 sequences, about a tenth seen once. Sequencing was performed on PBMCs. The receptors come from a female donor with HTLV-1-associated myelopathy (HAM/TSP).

The CDR3 nucleotides are TGTGCCACCAGTGATTCCCTCTCCCTAGCGGGGAACAAGGATACGCAGTATTTT. Amino acid sequence: CATSDSLSLAGNKDTQYF. The V gene is TRBV24-1, the J gene TRBJ2-3, with 9 bases matching TRBD2. The V gene's germline CDR1 is KGHDR and CDR2 SFDVKD. Trimming took 2 bases from V and 6 from J; bases not matched to a gene: 14. This CDR3 comprises 18 residues.

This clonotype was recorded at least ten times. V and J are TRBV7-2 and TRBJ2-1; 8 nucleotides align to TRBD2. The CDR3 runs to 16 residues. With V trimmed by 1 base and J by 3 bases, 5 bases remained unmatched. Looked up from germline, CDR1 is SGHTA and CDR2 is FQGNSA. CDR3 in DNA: TGTGCCAGCAGCTTAGATGCGGGGGGCCTCTACAATGAGCAGTTCTTC. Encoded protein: CASSLDAGGLYNEQFF.

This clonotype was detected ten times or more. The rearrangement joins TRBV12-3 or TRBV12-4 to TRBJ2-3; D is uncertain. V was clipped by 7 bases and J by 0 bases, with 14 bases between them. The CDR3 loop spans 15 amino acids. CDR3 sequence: CASTDTSISTDTQYF. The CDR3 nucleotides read TGTGCCAGCACTGATACTTCAATCAGCACAGATACGCAGTATTTT.

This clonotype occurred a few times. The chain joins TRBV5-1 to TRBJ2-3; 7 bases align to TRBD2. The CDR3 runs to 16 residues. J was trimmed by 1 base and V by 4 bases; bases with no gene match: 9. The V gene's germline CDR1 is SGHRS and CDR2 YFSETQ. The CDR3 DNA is TGCGCCAGCAGCCCGCGCTCTAGCGGCCGCACAGATACGCAGTATTTT. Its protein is CASSPRSSGRTDTQYF.

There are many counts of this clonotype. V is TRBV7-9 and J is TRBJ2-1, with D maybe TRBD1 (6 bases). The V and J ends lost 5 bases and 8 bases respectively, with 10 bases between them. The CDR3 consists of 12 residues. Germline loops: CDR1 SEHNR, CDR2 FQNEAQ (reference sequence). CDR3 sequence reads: CASSPTGHEQFF. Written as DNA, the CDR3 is TGTGCCAGCAGCCCCACAGGGCATGAGCAGTTCTTC.

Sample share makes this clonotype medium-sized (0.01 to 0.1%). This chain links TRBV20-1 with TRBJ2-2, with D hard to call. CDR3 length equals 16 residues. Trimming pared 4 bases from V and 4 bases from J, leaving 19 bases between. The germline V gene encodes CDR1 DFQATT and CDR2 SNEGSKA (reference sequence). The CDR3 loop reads CSANSGTTETTGELFF. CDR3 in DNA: TGCAGTGCTAACTCCGGCACAACCGAAACCACCGGGGAGCTGTTTTTT.

The CDR3 here is CASSQVWAVQETQYF. The CDR3 nucleotides read TGTGCCAGCAGCCAAGTTTGGGCGGTTCAAGAGACCCAGTACTTC. V usage is TRBV3-1 and J usage is TRBJ2-5; D is unresolved. Trimming pared 1 base from V and 2 bases from J, leaving 11 bases between. This CDR3 region has 15 residues. CDR1 is LGHDT, CDR2 YNNKEL, per germline (reference sequence).

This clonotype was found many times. CDR3 nucleotides: TGTGCCAGCAGTCGGGGGGAAATGAACACTGAAGCTTTCTTT. It translates to CASSRGEMNTEAFF. The gene calls are TRBV12-3 or TRBV12-4 and TRBJ1-1; a possible D gene is TRBD1 (5 bases). CDR3 size: 14 residues. Trimming stripped 5 bases from V and 0 bases from J, with 10 bases between.

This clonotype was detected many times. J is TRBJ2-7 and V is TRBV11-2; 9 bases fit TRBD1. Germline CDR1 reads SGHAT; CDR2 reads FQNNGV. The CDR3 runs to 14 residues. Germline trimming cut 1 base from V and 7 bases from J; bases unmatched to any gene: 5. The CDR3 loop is CASSLGDRVWEQYF. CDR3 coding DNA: TGTGCCAGCAGCTTAGGGGACAGGGTTTGGGAGCAGTACTTC.

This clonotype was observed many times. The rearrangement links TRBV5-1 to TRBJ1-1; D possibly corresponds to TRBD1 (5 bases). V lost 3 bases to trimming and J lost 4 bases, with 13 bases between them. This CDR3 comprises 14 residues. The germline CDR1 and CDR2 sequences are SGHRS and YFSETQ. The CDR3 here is CASSSSGDGTEAFF. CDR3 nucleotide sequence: TGCGCCAGCAGCTCATCGGGGGATGGCACTGAAGCTTTCTTT.

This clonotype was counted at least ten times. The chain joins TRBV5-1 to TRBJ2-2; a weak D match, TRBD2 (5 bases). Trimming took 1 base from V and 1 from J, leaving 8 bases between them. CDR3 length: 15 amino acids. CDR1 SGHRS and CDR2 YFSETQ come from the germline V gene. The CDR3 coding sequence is TGCGCCAGCAGCTTGCCACTAGGGAACACCGGGGAGCTGTTTTTT. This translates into CASSLPLGNTGELFF. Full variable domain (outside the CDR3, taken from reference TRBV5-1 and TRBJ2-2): KAGVTQTPRYLIKTRGQQVTLSCSPISGHRSVSWYQQTPGQGLQFLFEYFSETQRNKGNFPGRFSGRQFSNSRSEMNVSTLELGDSALYLCASSLPLGNTGELFFGEGSRLTVL.

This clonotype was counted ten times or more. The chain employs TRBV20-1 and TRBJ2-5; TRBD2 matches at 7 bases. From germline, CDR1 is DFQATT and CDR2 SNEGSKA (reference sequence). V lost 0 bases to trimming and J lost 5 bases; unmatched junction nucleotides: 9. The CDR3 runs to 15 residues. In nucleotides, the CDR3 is TGCAGTGCTAGAGATCGACTAGCCGGCCGTGAGACCCAGTACTTC. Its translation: CSARDRLAGRETQYF.

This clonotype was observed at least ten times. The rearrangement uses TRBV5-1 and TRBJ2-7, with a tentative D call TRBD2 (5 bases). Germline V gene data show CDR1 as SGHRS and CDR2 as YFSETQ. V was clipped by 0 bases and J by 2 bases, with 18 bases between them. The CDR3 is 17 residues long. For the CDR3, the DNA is TGCGCCAGCAGCTTGGCCAGCAGTACACGGACTCCCTACGAGCAGTACTTC. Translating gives CASSLASSTRTPYEQYF.